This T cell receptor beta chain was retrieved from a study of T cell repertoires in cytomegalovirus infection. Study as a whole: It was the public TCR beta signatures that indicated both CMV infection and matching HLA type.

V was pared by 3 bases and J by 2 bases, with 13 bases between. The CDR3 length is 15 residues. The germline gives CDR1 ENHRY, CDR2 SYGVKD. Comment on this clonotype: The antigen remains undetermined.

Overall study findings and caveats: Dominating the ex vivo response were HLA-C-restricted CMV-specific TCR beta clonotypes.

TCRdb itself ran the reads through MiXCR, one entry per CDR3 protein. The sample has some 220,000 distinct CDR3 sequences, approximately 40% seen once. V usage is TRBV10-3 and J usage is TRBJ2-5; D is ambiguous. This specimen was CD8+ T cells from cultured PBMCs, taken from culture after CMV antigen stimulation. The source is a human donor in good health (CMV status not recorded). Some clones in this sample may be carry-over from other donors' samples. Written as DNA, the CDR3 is TGTGCCATCAGTGACCCCCCGGGTACTCAAGAGACCCAGTACTTC. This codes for CAISDPPGTQETQYF.